These 24 T cell receptor beta chains came from one sample sequenced in a study of blood T cell repertoires in COVID-19. Here immunoSEQ multiplex PCR was the method, and the copy in TCRdb shows in-frame clones only, minus some. The table shows tens of thousands of clones, with around four fifths occurring only once. The material sequenced was peripheral blood. These receptors originate from a man between 65 and 85 years old with acute or convalescent COVID-19.

J is TRBJ2-3 and V is TRBV30; 8 bases are shared with TRBD1. Germline loops: CDR1 GTSNPN, CDR2 SVGIG (reference sequence). CDR3 length: 15 residues. V was clipped by 0 bases and J by 4 bases; unmatched bases: 6. CDR3 sequence (DNA): TGTGCCTGGAGTGTGTCAGGGGGCCTTCCAGATACGCAGTATTTT. It specifies CAWSVSGGLPDTQYF.

This chain uses TRBV19 with TRBJ2-2; 7 nucleotides agree with TRBD2. V lost 3 bases and J lost 6; bases outside the gene matches: 10. Germline-derived CDR1 and CDR2 are LNHDA and SQIVND (reference sequence). The CDR3 length is 16 residues. The CDR3 is CASSIPPGREAGELFF. CDR3 DNA: TGTGCCAGTAGTATCCCCCCAGGGAGGGAGGCCGGGGAGCTGTTTTTT.

The rearrangement joins TRBV27 to TRBJ1-5, with 9 bases aligning to TRBD1. Germline CDR1 is MNHEY and CDR2 is SMNVEV (reference sequence). The ends lost 6 bases at V and 5 bases at J; junction bases unmatched: 2. The CDR3 has 13 residues. In DNA, the CDR3 is TGTGCCAGCAGAAGGACAGGGGATCAGCCCCAGCATTTT. Protein sequence: CASRRTGDQPQHF.

This chain uses TRBV14 with TRBJ2-1; TRBD2 aligns across 9 bases. CDR3 length: 17 amino acids. V shed 0 bases, J shed 4 bases, and the junction held 7 bases outside the gene matches. The germline gives CDR1 SGHDN, CDR2 FVKESK. The CDR3 is CASSQERLAVLYNEQFF. The CDR3 DNA sequence: TGTGCCAGCAGCCAAGAGCGACTAGCGGTTTTGTACAATGAGCAGTTCTTC.

In its sample, this clone was seen many times. Other DNA sequences in this sample translate to the same CDR3. V gene TRBV5-1 combines with J gene TRBJ2-7; a possible D gene is TRBD2 (5 bases). Per the germline V gene, CDR1 is SGHRS and CDR2 is YFSETQ. Trimming left V 4 bases short and J 0 bases short, with 8 bases between. The CDR3 is made up of 13 amino acids. The chain's CDR3 is CASSPGSSYEQYF. The DNA for the CDR3 is TGCGCCAGCAGCCCGGGAAGCTCCTACGAGCAGTACTTC.

The gene calls are TRBV29-1 and TRBJ1-2, with TRBD1 matching 7 bases. Germline V lookup: CDR1 SQVTM, CDR2 ANQGSEA. The CDR3 is made up of 18 amino acids. With 1 base clipped from V and 0 bases from J, the junction kept 14 bases outside the gene matches. The CDR3, as DNA: TGCAGCGTTGAAGGCGGGAAGGCAGGGGGACGCCCTAACTATGGCTACACCTTC. Amino acids: CSVEGGKAGGRPNYGYTF.

V usage is TRBV3-1 (or the pseudogene TRBV3-2) and J usage is TRBJ1-3; no definite D call. Trimming left V 4 bases short and J 0 bases short, with 7 bases between. The CDR3 runs 14 residues. Germline-derived CDR1 and CDR2 are LGHDT and YNNKEL (reference sequence). CDR3 region: CASSPSSSGNTIYF. The CDR3 coding sequence is TGTGCCAGCAGCCCTAGCTCCTCTGGAAACACCATATATTTT.

In its sample, this clone was seen many times. This chain joins TRBV6-2 or TRBV6-3 and TRBJ2-4; unclear D gene. V dropped 4 bases and J dropped 7 bases, with 11 bases sitting between them. Germline values: CDR1 MNHEY, CDR2 SVGEGT. This CDR3 spans 13 amino acids. CDR3 DNA: TGTGCCAGCAGTTTGATACTATTCAACATTCAGTACTTC. Encoded protein: CASSLILFNIQYF.

Only a few counts were recorded for this clone. This chain joins TRBV5-1 and TRBJ2-5; possibly TRBD1 for D (6 bases). Germline V gene sequence: CDR1 SGHRS, CDR2 YFSETQ. This CDR3 is 14 amino acids long. The V end was cut by 2 bases, the J end by 2 bases, with 10 bases between. The CDR3 DNA reads TGCGCCAGCAGCTTCCAGGACAGTCAAGAGACCCAGTACTTC. Translated, it gives CASSFQDSQETQYF. The variable domain in full, with the rest retrieved from reference TRBV5-1 and TRBJ2-5, is KAGVTQTPRYLIKTRGQQVTLSCSPISGHRSVSWYQQTPGQGLQFLFEYFSETQRNKGNFPGRFSGRQFSNSRSEMNVSTLELGDSALYLCASSFQDSQETQYFGPGTRLLVL.

The genes are TRBV9 and TRBJ2-4; 10 bases fit TRBD2. Germline values: CDR1 SGDLS, CDR2 YYNGEE. The length of the CDR3 is 13 residues. With 7 bases clipped from V and 9 bases from J, the junction kept 7 bases outside the gene matches. The CDR3 DNA sequence: TGTGCCAGCGGTGGGACTAGCGAGGGCATTCAGTACTTC. This translates into CASGGTSEGIQYF.

This chain joins TRBV27 and TRBJ1-1; 8 positions match TRBD1. The CDR3 totals 15 residues. CDR1 and CDR2 (germline): MNHEY, SMNVEV (reference sequence). The V segment lost 5 bases and the J segment 2 bases; nucleotides outside the gene matches: 7. The CDR3 region has the DNA TGTGCCAGCAGTCTTTTCGGACAGGGAAACACTGAAGCTTTCTTT. Translated, it gives CASSLFGQGNTEAFF.

By its share, this clone is medium-sized (0.01 to 0.1%). The genes are TRBV5-4 and TRBJ2-2; D remains unclear. Germline lookup yields CDR1 SGHNT and CDR2 YYREEE (reference sequence). With 1 base removed from V and 1 base from J, the gap between germline ends came to 8 bases. CDR3 size: 15 residues. The CDR3 here is CASSLKELNTGELFF. In DNA form, the CDR3 reads TGTGCCAGCAGCTTGAAGGAGTTGAACACCGGGGAGCTGTTTTTT.

The chain joins TRBV6-4 to TRBJ2-1; 7 nucleotides align to TRBD1. Unmatched junction bases numbered 7, after V lost 5 bases and J lost 9 bases. CDR1 is MRHNA, CDR2 SNTAGT, per germline. The length of the CDR3 is 13 residues. The CDR3 protein is CASSFDRAGEQFF. In DNA form, the CDR3 reads TGTGCCAGCAGTTTTGACAGGGCTGGTGAGCAGTTCTTC.

This clone was detected only a few times. This chain links TRBV28 with TRBJ2-1, with a tentative D call TRBD1 (5 bases). From germline, CDR1 is MDHEN and CDR2 SYDVKM. This CDR3 region has 15 residues. The V gene lost 8 bases and the J gene lost 4 bases, with 18 bases spanning the gap. In nucleotides, the CDR3 is TGTGCCAGCCTGGACACTCCCGTGCAATACAATGAGCAGTTCTTC. Protein: CASLDTPVQYNEQFF.

Only a few counts were recorded for this clone. The V and J genes are TRBV7-2 and TRBJ1-4, with D possibly TRBD1 on 6 matching bases. Deletions cut 6 bases from V and 1 base from J, with 12 bases between. Germline V lookup: CDR1 SGHTA, CDR2 FQGNSA. CDR3 size: 15 residues. DNA of the CDR3: TGTGCCAGCAGTCCACAGGGAATAACTAATGAAAAACTGTTTTTT. As protein: CASSPQGITNEKLFF.

J is TRBJ2-7 and V is TRBV24-1; D gene ambiguous. This CDR3 is built from 12 residues. V was cut by 3 bases and J by 6 bases, with 8 bases left in between. The V gene's germline CDR1 is KGHDR and CDR2 SFDVKD. CDR3 DNA: TGTGCCACCAGTGATCGGCGAGGCGAGCAGTACTTC. Protein product: CATSDRRGEQYF.

The rearrangement joins TRBV9 to TRBJ1-1; D gene unclear. Germline V gene lookup returns CDR1 SGDLS and CDR2 YYNGEE. This CDR3 contains 14 residues. The V gene lost 2 bases and the J gene lost 0 bases, with 8 bases spanning the gap. CDR3 in amino acids: CASSVSLMNTEAFF. CDR3 nucleotides: TGTGCCAGCAGCGTGAGCTTGATGAACACTGAAGCTTTCTTT.

The rearrangement uses TRBV29-1 and TRBJ1-2; D might be TRBD1 (6 bases). The germline CDR1 and CDR2 sequences are SQVTM and ANQGSEA. The CDR3 is made up of 12 amino acids. Trimming cost V 2 bases and J 7 bases, with 11 bases left between them. The DNA of the CDR3 is TGCAGCGTTGAAAACAGGGCTTCTGGCTACACCTTC. Translating gives CSVENRASGYTF.

This clone has only one observation. The V call is TRBV5-1, the J call TRBJ2-2, with a weak D call TRBD1 (5 bases). Germline V gene data show CDR1 as SGHRS and CDR2 as YFSETQ. The CDR3 sequence is 17 residues long. V lost 0 bases to trimming and J lost 2 bases, with 14 bases between them. CDR3 region: CASSLVWQGVNTGELFF. The CDR3, as DNA: TGCGCCAGCAGCTTGGTATGGCAGGGTGTAAACACCGGGGAGCTGTTTTTT.

The chain combines TRBV4-1 with TRBJ2-5; a possible D gene is TRBD2 (6 bases). CDR1 and CDR2 from the germline V gene are MGHRA and YSYEKL. Trimming pared 1 base from V and 2 bases from J, leaving 11 bases between. CDR3 length: 15 residues. CDR3 DNA: TGCGCCAGCAGCCAAGGTAGCGGCGTTCAAGAGACCCAGTACTTC. It translates to CASSQGSGVQETQYF.

This chain connects TRBV30 to TRBJ2-3; 9 nucleotides match TRBD1. The V gene's germline CDR1 is GTSNPN and CDR2 SVGIG (reference sequence). The CDR3 totals 15 residues. V was pared by 4 bases and J by 0 bases, with 5 bases of the junction left unmatched. The CDR3 sequence: CAWTRQGGSTDTQYF. CDR3 DNA sequence: TGTGCCTGGACCCGACAGGGGGGAAGCACAGATACGCAGTATTTT.

The chain's CDR3 is CASSLVAGTDTQYF. CDR3 DNA: TGTGCCAGCAGCTTAGTAGCAGGGACAGATACGCAGTATTTT. The V call is TRBV7-2, the J call TRBJ2-3; weak D call: TRBD1 (5 bases). Trimming removed 1 base from V and 3 bases from J, with 8 bases in between. This CDR3 spans 14 amino acids. The germline gives CDR1 SGHTA, CDR2 FQGNSA.

This sequence joins TRBV12-3 or TRBV12-4 and TRBJ1-5, with D unresolved. CDR3 size: 13 residues. V lost 5 bases to trimming and J lost 6 bases, with 11 bases between them. CDR3 DNA sequence: TGTGCCAGCAGTAAAGATGATAGTCAGCCCCAGCATTTT. Protein product: CASSKDDSQPQHF.

The genes are TRBV7-9 and TRBJ2-1; 9 bases map to TRBD2. The germline gives CDR1 SEHNR, CDR2 FQNEAQ (reference sequence). This CDR3 spans 14 amino acids. After removal of 0 bases from V and 9 bases from J, the junction contained 3 bases not matched to a gene. The CDR3 spells CASSLALAGSEQFF. The CDR3 coding sequence is TGTGCCAGCAGCTTAGCCCTAGCGGGGTCTGAGCAGTTCTTC.